This T cell receptor beta chain was captured by sequencing in a study of CD4 T cell repertoires in COVID-19. Study in general: CFSE-low cells expanded 10 to 11 days with IL-2, then restimulated with other coronavirus spikes.

TCRdb's copy holds only in-frame clones and misses some; the assay was immunoSEQ multiplex PCR. This sample has approximately 79,000 clones, with under 90% found just once. Deletions cut 0 bases from V and 3 bases from J, with 7 bases between. Germline values: CDR1 WNHNN, CDR2 SYGVQD (reference sequence). The CDR3 is 14 amino acids. Sequencing was done directly on freshly isolated, uncultured memory T cells. The source of this sequence is a human donor who had COVID-19. This sample comprised CD4+ T cells from peripheral blood, obtained after recovery from COVID-19. The V and J genes are TRBV10-1 and TRBJ2-3, with a tentative D call TRBD2 (6 bases). CDR3 DNA sequence: TGCGCCAGCAGTGAGTCGGGGGGAACAGATACGCAGTATTTT. Translating it yields CASSESGGTDTQYF.